The 15 T cell receptor beta chains in this list originate from one sample, sequenced in a study of cytomegalovirus exposure and HLA in healthy donors. The PCR used 60 Vbeta and 13 Jbeta primers. Produced via immunoSEQ multiplex PCR; TCRdb's table is partial and in-frame only. Of about 160,000 clones in the sample, around 80% were seen once. Sample: PBMCs. All receptors derive from a man under 40 in good health and CMV-seronegative.

The rearrangement links TRBV7-9 to TRBJ2-7, with D possibly matching TRBD1 (6 bases). With 1 base removed from V and 9 bases from J, the gap between germline ends came to 16 bases. CDR3 length: 14 amino acids. CDR1 is SEHNR, CDR2 FQNEAQ, per germline (reference sequence). The CDR3 here is CASSLEGGAYPQYF. The CDR3 DNA is TGTGCCAGCAGCTTAGAAGGGGGAGCCTACCCGCAGTACTTC.

In the case of this clone: One end of the junction is discordant with germline, which a read error may explain. The chain has TRBV6-6 and TRBJ2-7; possibly TRBD2 for D (6 bases). This CDR3 is 13 amino acids long. Germline V gene lookup returns CDR1 MNHNY and CDR2 SVGAGI (reference sequence). The CDR3 reads CASSDGTPGLAFF. The DNA for the CDR3 is TGTGCCAGCAGTGACGGAACACCGGGACTCGCATTTTTC.

This chain uses TRBV2 with TRBJ2-7; possible D gene TRBD1, 5 bases. Germline assignment: CDR1 SNHLY and CDR2 FYNNEI. Deletions cut 10 bases from V and 7 bases from J, with 20 bases between. The CDR3 runs 13 residues. The CDR3 bases are TGTGCCACAGTGGACACCTCCTTTGTGGAGCAGTACTTC. Protein product: CATVDTSFVEQYF.

This chain joins TRBV27 and TRBJ2-5; TRBD1 aligns across 7 bases. Losses at the gene ends were 3 bases for V and 4 bases for J; bases not matched to a gene: 11. Germline V lookup: CDR1 MNHEY, CDR2 SMNVEV (reference sequence). This CDR3 region has 16 residues. CDR3 nucleotides: TGTGCCAGCAGTTTTATCAGGGGGACGAGGGGAGAGACCCAGTACTTC. Translating it yields CASSFIRGTRGETQYF.

This clone has just a few counts. CDR3 DNA sequence: TGCGCCTCCCAGGGAGAGACCCAGTACTTC. Amino acids: CASQGETQYF. This sequence joins TRBV5-1 and TRBJ2-5; D perhaps matches TRBD1 (5 bases). The CDR3 length is 10 residues. Germline V gene sequence: CDR1 SGHRS, CDR2 YFSETQ. V was pared by 10 bases and J by 4 bases, with 8 bases between. Full variable domain (remainder filled in from reference TRBV5-1 and TRBJ2-5): KAGVTQTPRYLIKTRGQQVTLSCSPISGHRSVSWYQQTPGQGLQFLFEYFSETQRNKGNFPGRFSGRQFSNSRSEMNVSTLELGDSALYLCASQGETQYFGPGTRLLVL.

This rearrangement joins TRBV28 to TRBJ1-5, with a weak D call TRBD1 (6 bases). The CDR3 spans 17 residues. Looked up from germline, CDR1 is MDHEN and CDR2 is SYDVKM. The V end lost 5 bases, the J end lost 3 bases, and 20 bases lay between the germline ends. The CDR3 DNA reads as TGTGCCAGCAGTGAACTCTACAGGGTGAGGTACAATCAGCCCCAGCATTTT. Its translation is CASSELYRVRYNQPQHF.

V usage is TRBV5-1 and J usage is TRBJ1-1; no reliable D call. V lost 0 bases and J 1 base, leaving 13 bases between the germline ends. Germline CDR1 SGHRS, CDR2 YFSETQ. The CDR3 runs to 16 residues. CDR3 DNA: TGCGCCAGCAGCTTGGGTGCTGGCTTTACGAACACTGAAGCTTTCTTT. This codes for CASSLGAGFTNTEAFF.

On this clone itself: The same CDR3 is also encoded by other DNA sequences in this sample. The genes are TRBV19 and TRBJ2-2; D is uncertain. Germline V gene sequence: CDR1 LNHDA, CDR2 SQIVND (reference sequence). This CDR3 has 15 residues. The germline V and J ends were trimmed by 3 bases and 0 bases, with 8 bases remaining between them. The DNA of the CDR3 is TGTGCCAGTAGTATTCGGCAGGCGAACACCGGGGAGCTGTTTTTT. Translated, it gives CASSIRQANTGELFF.

The chain is built from TRBV28 and TRBJ2-7; 12 bases align to TRBD2. The CDR3 contains 14 residues. With V trimmed by 5 bases and J by 2 bases, 1 base remained unmatched. Germline-derived CDR1 and CDR2 are MDHEN and SYDVKM. CDR3 sequence: CASSLAGGPYEQYF. The CDR3 DNA follows: TGTGCCAGCAGTCTAGCGGGAGGGCCCTACGAGCAGTACTTC.

In its sample, this clone was seen once. This chain uses TRBV27 with TRBJ2-7; 10 nucleotides align to TRBD2. This CDR3 region has 14 residues. The germline gives CDR1 MNHEY, CDR2 SMNVEV (reference sequence). J was trimmed by 3 bases and V by 6 bases; bases with no gene match: 5. DNA for the CDR3: TGTGCCAGCAGCTGGACTAGCGGAGACTACGAGCAGTACTTC. The encoded protein is CASSWTSGDYEQYF.

The V call is TRBV18, the J call TRBJ2-4; weak D call: TRBD1 (5 bases). CDR1 KGHSH and CDR2 LQKENI come from the germline V gene. The V end lost 3 bases, the J end lost 2 bases, and 17 bases lay between the germline ends. This CDR3 has 17 amino acids. The CDR3 sequence: CASSPGRGIGTKNIQYF. In DNA form, the CDR3 reads TGTGCCAGCTCACCGGGTAGGGGAATCGGAACCAAAAACATTCAGTACTTC.

The V call is TRBV7-9, the J call TRBJ1-2; possible D gene TRBD1, 6 bases. Germline-derived CDR1 and CDR2 are SEHNR and FQNEAQ (reference sequence). The CDR3 extends over 13 amino acids. The germline V and J ends were trimmed by 10 bases and 5 bases, with 17 bases remaining between them. In DNA, the CDR3 is TGTGCCATCCCCGGGGGGGCCGGGTATGGCTACACCTTC. This translates into CAIPGGAGYGYTF.

The chain employs TRBV19 and TRBJ2-7; no reliable D call. Germline assignment: CDR1 LNHDA and CDR2 SQIVND (reference sequence). The length of the CDR3 is 13 residues. The ends were cut back, 3 bases at V and 2 bases at J, with 8 bases in the middle. The CDR3 loop reads CASSMGPTYEQYF. The CDR3 nucleotides read TGTGCCAGTAGTATGGGCCCTACCTACGAGCAGTACTTC.

The V call is TRBV15, the J call TRBJ2-2, with TRBD2 matching over 9 bases. Germline V lookup: CDR1 LNHNV, CDR2 YYDKDF (reference sequence). After removal of 5 bases from V and 1 base from J, the junction contained 8 bases not matched to a gene. The CDR3 loop spans 17 amino acids. The CDR3 nucleotides are TGTGCCACCAGCCCTCCCGGGACTAGCTGGAACACCGGGGAGCTGTTTTTT. Translating it yields CATSPPGTSWNTGELFF.

J is TRBJ2-1 and V is TRBV9; perhaps TRBD1 as D (5 bases). CDR3 length equals 14 residues. V lost 0 bases to trimming and J lost 9 bases, with 13 bases between them. Per germline, CDR1 SGDLS and CDR2 YYNGEE. The DNA of the CDR3 is TGTGCCAGCAGCGTAGAGGGGTTAGGAACTGAGCAGTTCTTC. It translates to CASSVEGLGTEQFF. The whole variable domain, filled in from reference TRBV9 and TRBJ2-1, reads DSGVTQTPKHLITATGQRVTLRCSPRSGDLSVYWYQQSLDQGLQFLIQYYNGEERAKGNILERFSAQQFPDLHSELNLSSLELGDSALYFCASSVEGLGTEQFFGPGTRLTVL.